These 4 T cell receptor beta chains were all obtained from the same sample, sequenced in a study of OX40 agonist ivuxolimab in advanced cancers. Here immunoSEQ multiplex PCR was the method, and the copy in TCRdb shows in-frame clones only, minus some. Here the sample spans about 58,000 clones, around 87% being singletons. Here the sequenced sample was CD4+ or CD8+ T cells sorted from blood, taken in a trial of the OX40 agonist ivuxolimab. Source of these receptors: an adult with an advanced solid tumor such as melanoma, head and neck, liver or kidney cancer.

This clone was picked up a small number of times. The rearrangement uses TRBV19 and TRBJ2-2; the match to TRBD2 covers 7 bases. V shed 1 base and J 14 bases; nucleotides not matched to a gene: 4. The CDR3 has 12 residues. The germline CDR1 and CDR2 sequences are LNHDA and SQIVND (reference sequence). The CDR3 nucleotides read TGTGCCAGTAGTATAGGGCAGGGACTACTGTTTTTT. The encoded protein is CASSIGQGLLFF.

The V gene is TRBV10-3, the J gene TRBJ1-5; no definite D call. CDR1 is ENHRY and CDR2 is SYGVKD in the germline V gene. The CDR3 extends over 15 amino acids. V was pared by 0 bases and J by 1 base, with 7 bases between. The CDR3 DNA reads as TGTGCCATCAGTGAGTCGCGGTGGAGCAATCAGCCCCAGCATTTT. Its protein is CAISESRWSNQPQHF.

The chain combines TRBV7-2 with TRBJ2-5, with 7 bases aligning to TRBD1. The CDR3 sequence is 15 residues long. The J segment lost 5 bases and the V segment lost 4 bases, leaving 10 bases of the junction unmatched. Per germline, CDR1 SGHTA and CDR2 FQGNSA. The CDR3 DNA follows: TGTGCCAGCAGCTCCAAGACAGGGCGTAGGGAGACCCAGTACTTC. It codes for CASSSKTGRRETQYF. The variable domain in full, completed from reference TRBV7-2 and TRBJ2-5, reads GAGVSQSPSNKVTEKGKDVELRCDPISGHTALYWYRQSLGQGLEFLIYFQGNSAPDKSGLPSDRFSAERTGGSVSTLTIQRTQQEDSAVYLCASSSKTGRRETQYFGPGTRLLVL.

The chain's CDR3 is CASSWGLAGVISTGANVLTF. The CDR3 nucleotides read TGTGCCAGCAGCTGGGGACTAGCGGGGGTAATTTCCACTGGGGCCAACGTCCTGACTTTC. This chain links TRBV14 with TRBJ2-6, with 14 nucleotides matching TRBD2. The CDR3 is 20 amino acids. V lost 5 bases to trimming and J lost 2 bases; unmatched junction nucleotides: 11. The germline CDR1 and CDR2 sequences are SGHDN and FVKESK. The full variable domain, rest sourced from reference TRBV14 and TRBJ2-6, is EAGVTQFPSHSVIEKGQTVTLRCDPISGHDNLYWYRRVMGKEIKFLLHFVKESKQDESGMPNNRFLAERTGGTYSTLKVQPAELEDSGVYFCASSWGLAGVISTGANVLTFGAGSRLTVL.